The 5 T cell receptor beta chains below all came from one sample that was sequenced in a study of OX40 agonist ivuxolimab in advanced cancers. TCRdb keeps only in-frame clones here, not all; method: immunoSEQ multiplex PCR. Of 5,000 to 6,500 clones listed, around 70% are singletons. The sequences come from CD4+ or CD8+ T cells sorted from blood, collected in a trial of the OX40 agonist ivuxolimab. These receptors were collected from an adult with an advanced solid tumor such as melanoma, head and neck, liver or kidney cancer.

Points on this clone: A read error is the likely source, as a far larger clone sits one nucleotide away. The chain is built from TRBV7-3 and TRBJ2-5; D may be TRBD1 (6 bases). In germline, CDR1 is SGHTA, CDR2 FQGTGA. This CDR3 spans 14 amino acids. V was pared by 5 bases and J by 1 base, with 11 bases between. CDR3 loop: CASSVRDTQETQYF. CDR3 bases: TGTGCCAGCAGCGTCCGGGACACCCAAGAGACCCAGTACTTC.

Details on this clone: The junction departs from the called germline gene at one end, perhaps through a read error. The rearrangement uses TRBV27 and TRBJ2-1; possible D gene TRBD2, 6 bases. CDR1 is MNHEY and CDR2 is SMNVEV in the germline V gene (reference sequence). This CDR3 is 14 amino acids long. This CDR3 reads CATRSGWPGNERFF. Here the CDR3 DNA reads TGTGCCACAAGAAGCGGGTGGCCTGGCAATGAGCGGTTCTTC.

The chain employs TRBV28 and TRBJ1-2; D remains unclear. This CDR3 contains 12 residues. The germline gives CDR1 MDHEN, CDR2 SYDVKM. V was shortened by 6 bases and J by 3 bases, with 8 bases between the two germline ends. The DNA of the CDR3 is TGTGCCAGCAGCGGGGAAGACTATGGCTACACCTTC. Amino acids: CASSGEDYGYTF.

This clone is medium-sized (0.01 to 0.1%) by share. The CDR3 loop is CASSLGDLDSNQPQHF. CDR3 DNA sequence: TGTGCCAGCAGCTTAGGTGACTTGGATAGCAATCAGCCCCAGCATTTT. The chain has TRBV7-6 and TRBJ1-5, with D hard to call. CDR1 SGHVS and CDR2 FNYEAQ come from the germline V gene. The germline V and J ends were trimmed by 1 base and 0 bases, with 10 bases remaining between them. The CDR3 contains 16 residues.

The V and J genes are TRBV6-5 and TRBJ2-1; D is undetermined. Trimming pared 2 bases from V and 6 bases from J, leaving 8 bases between. Per germline, CDR1 MNHEY and CDR2 SVGAGI. The CDR3 is 13 amino acids. The CDR3 sequence: CASSYGLLNEQFF. DNA of the CDR3: TGTGCCAGCAGTTACGGCTTACTCAATGAGCAGTTCTTC.